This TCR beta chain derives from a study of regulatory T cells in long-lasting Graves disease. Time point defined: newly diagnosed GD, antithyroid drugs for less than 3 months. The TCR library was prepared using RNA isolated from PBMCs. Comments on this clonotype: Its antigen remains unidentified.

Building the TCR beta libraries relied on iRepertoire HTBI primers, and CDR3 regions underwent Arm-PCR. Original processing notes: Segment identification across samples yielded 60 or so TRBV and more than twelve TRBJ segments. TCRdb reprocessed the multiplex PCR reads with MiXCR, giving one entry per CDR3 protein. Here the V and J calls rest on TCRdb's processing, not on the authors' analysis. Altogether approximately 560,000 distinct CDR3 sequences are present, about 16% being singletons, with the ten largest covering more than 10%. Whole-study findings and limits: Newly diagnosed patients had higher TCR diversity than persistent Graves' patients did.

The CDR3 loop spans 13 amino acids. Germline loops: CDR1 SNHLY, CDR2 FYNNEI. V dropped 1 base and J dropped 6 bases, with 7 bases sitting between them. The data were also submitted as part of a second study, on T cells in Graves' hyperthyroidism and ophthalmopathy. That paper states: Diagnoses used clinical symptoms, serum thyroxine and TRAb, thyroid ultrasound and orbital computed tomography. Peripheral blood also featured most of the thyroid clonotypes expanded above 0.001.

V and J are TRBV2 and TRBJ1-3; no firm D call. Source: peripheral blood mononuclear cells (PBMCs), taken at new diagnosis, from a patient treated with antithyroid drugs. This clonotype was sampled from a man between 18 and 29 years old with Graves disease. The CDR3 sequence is CASSEVNENTIYF. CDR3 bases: TGTGCCAGCAGTGAAGTTAATGAAAACACCATATATTTT.